This T cell receptor beta chain was sequenced in a study of brain metastases from non-small cell lung cancer (dated by TCRdb to the late 2010s). For the study in its entirety: In non-small-cell lung cancer patients, the researchers characterized the immune microenvironment of brain metastases and primary tumors that had been resected as matched pairs.

As for this clone: This receptor's antigen is unknown. A much larger clone differs from this one at a single base, so this may be a read error.

Receptor libraries were prepared by the immunoSEQ multiplex PCR assay. T-cell receptor beta chain repertoire sequencing was performed alongside a 770-gene immune expression panel. As stored in TCRdb, this immuneACCESS dataset retains in-frame rearrangements with V and J assigned. A fraction of the clones does not appear; measured against another copy, unresolved V genes explain less than half of the discrepancy, and the remainder lacks a known reason. This sample is represented by 2,700 or so clones; roughly 82% of them were singletons. The ten top clones hold 4.5% to 6% of the sample. What the work shows at the level of the full study, not this receptor alone: Compared with the matched primary tumors, T-cell clones appeared to be expanded in roughly 60% of brain metastases. T-cell infiltration was lower in brain metastases than in primary tumors (P < 0.001). Paired brain metastases and primary tumors largely shared TCR repertoires, although T-cell densities in the metastases were sparse.

The cohort comprised roughly 42 patients with surgically resected non-small-cell lung cancer who had both primary tumor and brain metastasis specimens. The tumor specimens used were formalin-fixed, paraffin-embedded tissues taken from archives. The germline V gene specifies SGHNT as CDR1 and YENEEA as CDR2. Ends trimmed: V by 7 bases, J by 3 bases; bases unmatched to a gene: 6. The CDR3 sequence holds 14 residues, the cysteine and phenylalanine included. Here the CDR3 DNA is all that survives: 42 bases in frame from base 1. The chain uses TRBV11-3 and TRBJ2-1; 7 nucleotides in the junction match TRBD2. This TCR came from a donor aged 40 or older with non-small cell lung cancer. What was sequenced was primary lung tumor tissue. Reading the label with the study, this specimen's cell subset or site is: primary lung tumor paired with brain metastasis. Here the CDR3 is given as CASKLAKNYNEQFF. The nucleotide sequence is TGTGCCAGCAAACTAGCGAAAAACTACAATGAGCAGTTCTTC.